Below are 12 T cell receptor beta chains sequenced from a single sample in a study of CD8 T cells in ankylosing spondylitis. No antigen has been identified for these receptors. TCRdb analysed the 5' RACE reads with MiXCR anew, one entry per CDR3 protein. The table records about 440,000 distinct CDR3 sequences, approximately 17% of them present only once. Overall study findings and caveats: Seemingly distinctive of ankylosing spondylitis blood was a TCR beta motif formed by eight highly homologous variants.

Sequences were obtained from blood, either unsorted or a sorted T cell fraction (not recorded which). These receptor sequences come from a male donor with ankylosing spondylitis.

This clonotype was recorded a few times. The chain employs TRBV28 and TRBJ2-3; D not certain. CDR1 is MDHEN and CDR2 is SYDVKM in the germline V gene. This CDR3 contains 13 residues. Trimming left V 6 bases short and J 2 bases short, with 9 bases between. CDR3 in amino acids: CASSTPYTDTQYF. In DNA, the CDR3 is TGTGCCAGCAGCACTCCCTACACAGATACGCAGTATTTT.

The CDR3 is CAIGPRDRGPEAFF. CDR3 DNA sequence: TGTGCCATCGGCCCCCGGGACAGGGGCCCTGAAGCTTTCTTT. V gene TRBV10-3 combines with J gene TRBJ1-1, with 10 positions matching TRBD1. J lost 6 bases, V lost 8 bases, and 9 bases had no gene match. The germline V gene has CDR1 ENHRY and CDR2 SYGVKD. CDR3 length: 14 amino acids.

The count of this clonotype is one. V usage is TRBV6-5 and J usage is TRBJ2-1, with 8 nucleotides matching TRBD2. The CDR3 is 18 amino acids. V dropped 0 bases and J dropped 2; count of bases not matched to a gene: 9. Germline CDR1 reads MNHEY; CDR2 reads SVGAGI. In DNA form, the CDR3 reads TGTGCCAGCAGTTACTCTGACCCGGGACTAGGAACCTACAATGAGCAGTTCTTC. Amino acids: CASSYSDPGLGTYNEQFF.

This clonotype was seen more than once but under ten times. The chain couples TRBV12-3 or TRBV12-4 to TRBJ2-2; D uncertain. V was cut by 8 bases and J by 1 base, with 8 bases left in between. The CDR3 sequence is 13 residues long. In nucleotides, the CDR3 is TGTGCCAGCGAAGTAGGGAACACCGGGGAGCTGTTTTTT. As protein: CASEVGNTGELFF.

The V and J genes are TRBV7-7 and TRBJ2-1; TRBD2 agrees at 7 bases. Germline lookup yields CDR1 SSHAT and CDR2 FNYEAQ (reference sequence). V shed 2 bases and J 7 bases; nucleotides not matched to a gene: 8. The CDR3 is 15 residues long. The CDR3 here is CASSLISGSSNEQFF. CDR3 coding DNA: TGTGCCAGCAGCTTAATTAGCGGGTCTTCGAATGAGCAGTTCTTC.

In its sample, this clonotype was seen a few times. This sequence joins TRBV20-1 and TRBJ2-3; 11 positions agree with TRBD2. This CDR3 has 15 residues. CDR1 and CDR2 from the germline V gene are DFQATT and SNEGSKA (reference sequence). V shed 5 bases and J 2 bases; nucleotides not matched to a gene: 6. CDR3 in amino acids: CSAGPTSGITDTQYF. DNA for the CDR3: TGCAGTGCTGGGCCGACTAGCGGGATCACAGATACGCAGTATTTT.

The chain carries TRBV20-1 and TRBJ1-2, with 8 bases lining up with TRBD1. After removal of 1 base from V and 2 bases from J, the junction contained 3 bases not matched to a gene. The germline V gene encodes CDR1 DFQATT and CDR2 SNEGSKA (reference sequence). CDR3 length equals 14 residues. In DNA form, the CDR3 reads TGCAGTGCTAGAGTCAGGACAGGGAACTATGGCTACACCTTC. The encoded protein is CSARVRTGNYGYTF.

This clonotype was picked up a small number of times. CDR3 residues: CASSLGGRSSYEQYF. CDR3 nucleotide sequence: TGTGCCAGCAGCTTAGGCGGGAGGAGCTCCTACGAGCAGTACTTC. The chain combines TRBV7-2 with TRBJ2-7; 8 nucleotides match TRBD2. CDR1 and CDR2 from the germline V gene are SGHTA and FQGNSA. The V segment lost 1 base and the J segment 0 bases; nucleotides outside the gene matches: 2. The CDR3 has 15 residues.

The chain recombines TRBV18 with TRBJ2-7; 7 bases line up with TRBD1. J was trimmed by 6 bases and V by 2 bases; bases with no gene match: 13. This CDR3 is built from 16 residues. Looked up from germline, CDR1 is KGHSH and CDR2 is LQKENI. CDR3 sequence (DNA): TGTGCCAGCTCACCATCAGAGACAGGGTACGGTGGCGAGCAGTACTTC. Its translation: CASSPSETGYGGEQYF.

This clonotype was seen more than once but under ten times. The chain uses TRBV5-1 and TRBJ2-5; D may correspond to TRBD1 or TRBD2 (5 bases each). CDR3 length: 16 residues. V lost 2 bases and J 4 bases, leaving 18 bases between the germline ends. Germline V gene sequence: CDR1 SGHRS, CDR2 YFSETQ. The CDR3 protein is CASSFGAAILGETQYF. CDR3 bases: TGCGCCAGCAGCTTCGGGGCCGCCATCCTCGGAGAGACCCAGTACTTC.

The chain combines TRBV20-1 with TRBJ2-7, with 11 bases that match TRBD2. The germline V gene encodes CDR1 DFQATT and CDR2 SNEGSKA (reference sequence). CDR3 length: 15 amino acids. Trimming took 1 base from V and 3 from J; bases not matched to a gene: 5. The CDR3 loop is CSARANSGGDYEQYF. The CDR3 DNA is TGCAGTGCTAGAGCTAATAGCGGGGGGGACTACGAGCAGTACTTC.

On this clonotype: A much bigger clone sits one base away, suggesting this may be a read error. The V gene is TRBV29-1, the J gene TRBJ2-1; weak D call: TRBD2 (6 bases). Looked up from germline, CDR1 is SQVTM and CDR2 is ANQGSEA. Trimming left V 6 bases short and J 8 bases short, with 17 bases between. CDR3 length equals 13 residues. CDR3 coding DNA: TGCAGCGTAGGAGGGCCTATTGGAGATGAGCAGTTCTTC. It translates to CSVGGPIGDEQFF.